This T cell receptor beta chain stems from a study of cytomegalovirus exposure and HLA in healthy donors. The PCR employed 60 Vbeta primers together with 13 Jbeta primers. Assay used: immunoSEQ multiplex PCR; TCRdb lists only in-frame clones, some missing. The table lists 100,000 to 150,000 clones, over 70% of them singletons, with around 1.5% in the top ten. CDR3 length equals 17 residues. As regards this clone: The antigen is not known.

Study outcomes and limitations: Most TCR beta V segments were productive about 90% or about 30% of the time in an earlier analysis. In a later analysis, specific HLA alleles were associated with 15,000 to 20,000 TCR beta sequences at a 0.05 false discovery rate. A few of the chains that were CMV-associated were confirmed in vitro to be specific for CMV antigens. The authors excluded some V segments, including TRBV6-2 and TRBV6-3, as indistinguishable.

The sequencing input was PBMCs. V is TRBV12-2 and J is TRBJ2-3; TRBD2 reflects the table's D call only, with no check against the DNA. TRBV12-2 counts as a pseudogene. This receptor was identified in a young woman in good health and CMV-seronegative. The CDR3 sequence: CASRLVLAGGPTDTQYF. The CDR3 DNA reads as TGTGCAAGTCGCTTAGTACTAGCGGGAGGGCCCACAGATACGCAGTATTTT.